The 23 T cell receptor beta chains listed next were all sequenced from one sample in a study of shared clonotypes between healthy human individuals. The table came from immunoSEQ multiplex PCR; TCRdb's copy has only in-frame clones and leaves some out. The sample includes approximately 530,000 clones, 90% to 96% seen only once; the top ten take about 0.067%. What was sequenced was naive CD4+ T cells sorted from blood. Documented subset: CD45RA+ positively selected. The source of these receptors is a woman under 40 in good health.

The J gene is TRBJ1-1, the V gene TRBV5-1; 11 bases line up with TRBD1. Trimming at V came to 4 bases and at J to 4 bases, leaving 9 bases not matched to a gene. There are 16 residues in the CDR3. CDR1 is SGHRS and CDR2 is YFSETQ in the germline V gene. The CDR3 is CASSITTGTGGTEAFF. The CDR3 region has the DNA TGCGCCAGCAGCATAACAACCGGGACAGGGGGCACTGAAGCTTTCTTT.

This chain connects TRBV28 to TRBJ1-4; no clear D. CDR1 MDHEN and CDR2 SYDVKM come from the germline V gene. The ends were cut back, 1 base at V and 7 bases at J, with 7 bases in the middle. The CDR3 runs to 13 residues. This CDR3 is CASSLLSPEKLFF. The CDR3 DNA follows: TGTGCCAGCAGTTTATTATCTCCTGAAAAACTGTTTTTT.

The V and J genes are TRBV5-1 and TRBJ2-5; 16 nucleotides line up with TRBD2. V shed 3 bases and J 6 bases; nucleotides not matched to a gene: 5. This CDR3 has 16 amino acids. The germline V gene encodes CDR1 SGHRS and CDR2 YFSETQ. The CDR3 loop reads CASSSGLAGGEKTQYF. CDR3 nucleotide sequence: TGCGCCAGCAGCTCGGGACTAGCGGGAGGGGAAAAGACCCAGTACTTC. Full variable domain (remainder filled in from reference TRBV5-1 and TRBJ2-5): KAGVTQTPRYLIKTRGQQVTLSCSPISGHRSVSWYQQTPGQGLQFLFEYFSETQRNKGNFPGRFSGRQFSNSRSEMNVSTLELGDSALYLCASSSGLAGGEKTQYFGPGTRLLVL.

This clone was found once. V and J are TRBV6-5 and TRBJ2-1; 11 bases match TRBD2. The CDR3 has 15 amino acids. Germline V gene sequence: CDR1 MNHEY, CDR2 SVGAGI. J gave up 9 bases and V 6 bases, and 10 bases lay outside the gene matches. The CDR3 spells CASRTTSGSISEQFF. Here the CDR3 DNA reads TGTGCCAGCAGAACAACTAGCGGGAGTATTAGTGAGCAGTTCTTC.

The CDR3 DNA is TGTGCCAGCCGCTCCCGAGGGTCGACCTATGGCTACACCTTC. Translated: CASRSRGSTYGYTF. V gene TRBV28 combines with J gene TRBJ1-2; no clear D. From germline, CDR1 is MDHEN and CDR2 SYDVKM. The V and J ends lost 8 bases and 4 bases respectively, with 17 bases between them. The CDR3 totals 14 residues.

The rearrangement joins TRBV18 to TRBJ2-7; a weak D match, TRBD2 (6 bases). Trimming shortened V by 6 bases and J by 0 bases, and 21 bases separated the two germline ends. The germline V gene encodes CDR1 KGHSH and CDR2 LQKENI. This CDR3 is 17 amino acids long. The CDR3 loop reads CASSLFVPGGASYEQYF. As DNA, the CDR3 is TGTGCCAGCTCGCTATTTGTACCTGGCGGGGCCTCCTACGAGCAGTACTTC.

The chain combines TRBV7-9 with TRBJ2-1; the match to TRBD2 covers 8 bases. Germline CDR1 reads SEHNR; CDR2 reads FQNEAQ (reference sequence). Unmatched junction bases numbered 2, after V lost 0 bases and J lost 4 bases. The length of the CDR3 is 15 residues. The DNA for the CDR3 is TGTGCCAGCAGCTTAGCACTAGCGGAGTACAATGAGCAGTTCTTC. This encodes CASSLALAEYNEQFF.

The rearrangement uses TRBV28 and TRBJ2-7; D gene uncertain. Trimming pared 5 bases from V and 1 base from J, leaving 9 bases between. CDR1 and CDR2 (germline): MDHEN, SYDVKM. CDR3 size: 13 residues. For the CDR3, the DNA is TGTGCCAGCAGTGTGACTGATTCCTACGAGCAGTACTTC. Residues: CASSVTDSYEQYF.

Of note for this clone: The sample holds other DNA sequences that translate to the same CDR3. V is TRBV6-5 and J is TRBJ2-7; 11 positions match TRBD2. Looked up from germline, CDR1 is MNHEY and CDR2 is SVGAGI. The CDR3 consists of 13 residues. J was trimmed by 3 bases and V by 8 bases; bases with no gene match: 3. Written as DNA, the CDR3 is TGTGCCAGCCGCGGGACTAGCGGCTACGAGCAGTACTTC. It translates to CASRGTSGYEQYF.

The chain uses TRBV29-1 and TRBJ2-2; possibly TRBD2 for D (6 bases). The CDR3 loop spans 15 amino acids. V lost 5 bases and J 3 bases, leaving 16 bases between the germline ends. Looked up from germline, CDR1 is SQVTM and CDR2 is ANQGSEA. In DNA, the CDR3 is TGCAGCGTTCTCGGGGGTAGGGACGACACCGGGGAGCTGTTTTTT. It yields the protein CSVLGGRDDTGELFF.

The CDR3 spells CASSLTGTNTEAFF. The CDR3 bases are TGTGCCAGCAGCTTAACAGGAACGAACACTGAAGCTTTCTTT. The chain has TRBV11-2 and TRBJ1-1; D might be TRBD1 (5 bases). Between the trimmed V and J ends, which lost 2 bases and 1 base, there was a span of 8 bases. This CDR3 has 14 residues. Germline CDR1 SGHAT, CDR2 FQNNGV. Full variable domain (rest looked up from reference TRBV11-2 and TRBJ1-1): EAGVAQSPRYKIIEKRQSVAFWCNPISGHATLYWYQQILGQGPKLLIQFQNNGVVDDSQLPKDRFSAERLKGVDSTLKIQPAKLEDSAVYLCASSLTGTNTEAFFGQGTRLTVV.

The V and J genes are TRBV19 and TRBJ1-2; the match to TRBD1 covers 8 bases. The CDR3 is 14 residues long. Trimming took 5 bases from V and 6 from J; bases not matched to a gene: 8. Germline V gene data show CDR1 as LNHDA and CDR2 as SQIVND (reference sequence). CDR3 protein: CASSPGQVLDGYTF. The CDR3 coding sequence is TGTGCCAGTAGTCCGGGACAGGTATTAGATGGCTACACCTTC.

About this clone: The same CDR3 is also encoded by other DNA sequences in this sample. The chain carries TRBV18 and TRBJ2-2; D gene unclear. Germline V lookup: CDR1 KGHSH, CDR2 LQKENI. Trimming shortened V by 6 bases and J by 2 bases, and 4 bases separated the two germline ends. This CDR3 region has 12 residues. The CDR3 loop is CASSPNTGELFF. The DNA for the CDR3 is TGTGCCAGCTCCCCCAACACCGGGGAGCTGTTTTTT.

The chain carries TRBV5-4 and TRBJ1-1, with a tentative D call TRBD1 (5 bases). Germline values: CDR1 SGHNT, CDR2 YYREEE (reference sequence). Trimming stripped 2 bases from V and 2 bases from J, with 13 bases between. The CDR3 has 15 amino acids. In DNA form, the CDR3 reads TGTGCCAGCAGCTTCCCCGGGGCCACCAACACTGAAGCTTTCTTT. Its translation is CASSFPGATNTEAFF.

The J gene is TRBJ2-4, the V gene TRBV19; D possibly matches TRBD1 or TRBD2 (7 bases each). Trimming stripped 7 bases from V and 9 bases from J, with 28 bases between. The CDR3 has 17 residues. Germline CDR1 LNHDA, CDR2 SQIVND (reference sequence). CDR3 sequence reads: CASMGGGRLVESGIQYF. The CDR3 DNA follows: TGTGCCAGTATGGGAGGGGGCAGATTAGTAGAGAGTGGCATTCAGTACTTC. Based on the CDR3 plus reference TRBV19 and TRBJ2-4, the full variable domain is DGGITQSPKYLFRKEGQNVTLSCEQNLNHDAMYWYRQDPGQGLRLIYYSQIVNDFQKGDIAEGYSVSREKKESFPLTVTSAQKNPTAFYLCASMGGGRLVESGIQYFGAGTRLSVL.

This clone was observed a single time. CDR3: CASRARGATEAFF. The CDR3 DNA sequence: TGTGCCAGCAGGGCGAGGGGGGCTACTGAAGCTTTCTTT. The chain is built from TRBV28 and TRBJ1-1; tentatively, D is TRBD1 (6 bases). The length of the CDR3 is 13 residues. Germline assignment: CDR1 MDHEN and CDR2 SYDVKM. V was shortened by 6 bases and J by 5 bases, with 13 bases between the two germline ends.

This clone was found once. The chain links TRBV9 to TRBJ2-3; tentatively, D is TRBD2 (6 bases). The CDR3 is made up of 15 amino acids. Deletions cut 4 bases from V and 2 bases from J, with 14 bases between. Per germline, CDR1 SGDLS and CDR2 YYNGEE. The CDR3 sequence: CASSSLGGTTDTQYF. Here the CDR3 DNA reads TGTGCCAGCAGCTCACTTGGAGGGACCACAGATACGCAGTATTTT. Based on the CDR3 plus reference TRBV9 and TRBJ2-3, the full variable domain is DSGVTQTPKHLITATGQRVTLRCSPRSGDLSVYWYQQSLDQGLQFLIQYYNGEERAKGNILERFSAQQFPDLHSELNLSSLELGDSALYFCASSSLGGTTDTQYFGPGTRLTVL.

The V gene is TRBV18, the J gene TRBJ1-1; 10 positions agree with TRBD1. V lost 3 bases and J lost 0; bases outside the gene matches: 1. CDR3 size: 15 residues. Germline CDR1 and CDR2: KGHSH and LQKENI. The CDR3 DNA reads as TGTGCCAGCTCACCGGACAGGGGGATGAACACTGAAGCTTTCTTT. Translation gives CASSPDRGMNTEAFF. Together with reference TRBV18 and TRBJ1-1, the CDR3 gives the full variable domain: NAGVMQNPRHLVRRRGQEARLRCSPMKGHSHVYWYRQLPEEGLKFMVYLQKENIIDESGMPKERFSAEFPKEGPSILRIQQVVRGDSAAYFCASSPDRGMNTEAFFGQGTRLTVV.

Points on this clone: Other nucleotide sequences from this sample produce the same CDR3. This sequence joins TRBV5-1 and TRBJ2-7; 10 nucleotides align to TRBD2. The length of the CDR3 is 15 residues. The J segment lost 3 bases and the V segment lost 1 base, leaving 4 bases of the junction unmatched. Per germline, CDR1 SGHRS and CDR2 YFSETQ. CDR3 loop: CASSLLSGRGYEQYF. CDR3 DNA sequence: TGCGCCAGCAGCTTGCTGAGCGGGAGGGGCTACGAGCAGTACTTC.

The chain links TRBV2 to TRBJ2-5, with D uncertain. CDR3 length: 13 residues. V was pared by 7 bases and J by 5 bases, with 14 bases between. Germline assignment: CDR1 SNHLY and CDR2 FYNNEI. The CDR3 loop reads CASTPPFGETQYF. In DNA, the CDR3 is TGTGCCAGCACACCACCCTTTGGGGAGACCCAGTACTTC.

The V and J genes are TRBV18 and TRBJ2-7, with a possible D match to TRBD2 (5 bases). The CDR3 is 14 residues long. Per germline, CDR1 KGHSH and CDR2 LQKENI. Trimming took off 0 bases at V and 4 bases at J, with 10 bases between the two ends. This CDR3 is CASSPPGRGYEQYF. The CDR3 region has the DNA TGTGCCAGCTCACCACCCGGTCGGGGATACGAGCAGTACTTC.

The chain employs TRBV19 and TRBJ2-1; no clear D gene. CDR1 LNHDA and CDR2 SQIVND come from the germline V gene (reference sequence). The CDR3 runs to 15 residues. Trimming shortened V by 1 base and J by 2 bases, and 9 bases separated the two germline ends. CDR3 amino acids: CASSIGLGTYNEQFF. The DNA for the CDR3 is TGTGCCAGTAGTATAGGTTTGGGGACCTACAATGAGCAGTTCTTC.

The rearrangement links TRBV19 to TRBJ2-2, with 14 positions matching TRBD2. The germline V gene encodes CDR1 LNHDA and CDR2 SQIVND (reference sequence). The length of the CDR3 is 18 residues. Germline trimming cut 7 bases from V and 2 bases from J; bases unmatched to any gene: 9. The CDR3 is CASTPGLAGGSNTGELFF. The CDR3, as DNA: TGTGCCAGTACCCCTGGACTAGCGGGAGGATCTAACACCGGGGAGCTGTTTTTT.